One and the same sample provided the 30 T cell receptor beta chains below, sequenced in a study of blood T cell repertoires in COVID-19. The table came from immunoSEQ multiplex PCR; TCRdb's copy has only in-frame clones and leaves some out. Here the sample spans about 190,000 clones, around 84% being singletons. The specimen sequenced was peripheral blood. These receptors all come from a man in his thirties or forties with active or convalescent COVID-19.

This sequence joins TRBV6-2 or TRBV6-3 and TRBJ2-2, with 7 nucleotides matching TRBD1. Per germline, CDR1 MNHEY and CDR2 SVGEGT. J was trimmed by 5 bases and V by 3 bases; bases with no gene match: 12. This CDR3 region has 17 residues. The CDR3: CASSYNRGEGTTGELFF. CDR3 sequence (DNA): TGTGCCAGCAGTTATAACAGGGGAGAGGGGACAACCGGGGAGCTGTTTTTT.

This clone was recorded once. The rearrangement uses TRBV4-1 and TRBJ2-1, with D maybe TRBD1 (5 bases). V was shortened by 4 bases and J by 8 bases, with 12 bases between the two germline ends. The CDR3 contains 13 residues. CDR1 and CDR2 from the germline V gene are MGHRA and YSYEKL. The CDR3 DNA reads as TGCGCCAGCAGCCGTCCAGGGCTCGATGAGCAGTTCTTC. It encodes CASSRPGLDEQFF.

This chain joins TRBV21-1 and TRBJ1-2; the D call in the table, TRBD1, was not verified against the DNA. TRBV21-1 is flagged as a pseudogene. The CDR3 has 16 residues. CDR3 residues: CASSKESTGGYYGYTF. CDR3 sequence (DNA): TGTGCCAGCAGCAAAGAATCGACAGGCGGGTACTATGGCTACACCTTC.

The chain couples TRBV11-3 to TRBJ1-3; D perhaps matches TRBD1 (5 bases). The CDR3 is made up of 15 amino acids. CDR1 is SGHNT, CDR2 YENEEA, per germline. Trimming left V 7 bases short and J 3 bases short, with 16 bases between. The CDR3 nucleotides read TGTGCCAGCACCGCCCCCGGGGGAAATGGAAACACCATATATTTT. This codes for CASTAPGGNGNTIYF.

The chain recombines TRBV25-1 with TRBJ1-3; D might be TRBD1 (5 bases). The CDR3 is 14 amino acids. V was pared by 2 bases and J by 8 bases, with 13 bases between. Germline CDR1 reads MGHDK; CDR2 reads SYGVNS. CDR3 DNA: TGTGCCAGCAGTGAACTGGGGCGACTGGACACCATATATTTT. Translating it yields CASSELGRLDTIYF.

This CDR3 reads CASSLIGPGYQETQYF. CDR3 nucleotides: TGTGCCAGCAGTTTGATCGGTCCGGGTTACCAAGAGACCCAGTACTTC. This chain connects TRBV27 to TRBJ2-5; D unclear. This CDR3 has 16 residues. Germline lookup yields CDR1 MNHEY and CDR2 SMNVEV (reference sequence). V gave up 3 bases and J gave up 0 bases, with 14 bases separating them.

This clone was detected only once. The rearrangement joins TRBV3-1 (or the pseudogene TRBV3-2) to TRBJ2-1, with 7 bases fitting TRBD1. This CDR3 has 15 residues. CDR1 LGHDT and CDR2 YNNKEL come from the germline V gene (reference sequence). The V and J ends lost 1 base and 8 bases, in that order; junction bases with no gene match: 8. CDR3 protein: CASSQGQGVGHEQFF. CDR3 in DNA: TGTGCCAGCAGCCAAGGACAGGGCGTTGGTCATGAGCAGTTCTTC.

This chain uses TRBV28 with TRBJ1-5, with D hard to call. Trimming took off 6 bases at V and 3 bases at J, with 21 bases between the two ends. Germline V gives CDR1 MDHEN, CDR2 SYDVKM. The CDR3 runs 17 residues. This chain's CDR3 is CASSEYGSREPNQPQHF. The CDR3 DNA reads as TGTGCCAGCAGCGAGTATGGATCGCGGGAACCCAATCAGCCCCAGCATTTT.

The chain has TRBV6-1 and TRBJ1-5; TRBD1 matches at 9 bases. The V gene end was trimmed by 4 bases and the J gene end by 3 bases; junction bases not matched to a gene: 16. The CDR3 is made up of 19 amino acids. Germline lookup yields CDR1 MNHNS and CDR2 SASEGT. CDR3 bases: TGTGCCAGCAGTGTTCCGGGACAGGGTCTTCTAAACCCCAATCAGCCCCAGCATTTT. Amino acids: CASSVPGQGLLNPNQPQHF.

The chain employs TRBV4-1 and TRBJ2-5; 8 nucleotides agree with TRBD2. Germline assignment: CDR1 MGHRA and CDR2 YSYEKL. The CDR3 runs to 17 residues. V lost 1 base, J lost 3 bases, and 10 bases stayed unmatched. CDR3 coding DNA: TGCGCCAGCAGCCAAGTTGGGCGTCGGGGGGGGGAAGAGACCCAGTACTTC. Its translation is CASSQVGRRGGEETQYF.

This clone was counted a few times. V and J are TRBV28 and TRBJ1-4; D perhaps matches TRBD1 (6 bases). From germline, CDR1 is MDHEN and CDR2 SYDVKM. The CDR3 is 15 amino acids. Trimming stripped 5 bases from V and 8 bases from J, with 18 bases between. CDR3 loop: CASSPTGLGGEKLFF. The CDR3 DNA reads TGTGCCAGCAGTCCGACAGGACTAGGGGGGGAAAAACTGTTTTTT.

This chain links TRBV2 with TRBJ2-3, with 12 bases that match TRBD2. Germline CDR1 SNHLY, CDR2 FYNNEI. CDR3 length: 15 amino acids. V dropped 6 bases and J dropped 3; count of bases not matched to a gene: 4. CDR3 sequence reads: CASRMGLAGTDTQYF. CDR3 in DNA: TGTGCCAGCAGGATGGGACTAGCGGGTACAGATACGCAGTATTTT.

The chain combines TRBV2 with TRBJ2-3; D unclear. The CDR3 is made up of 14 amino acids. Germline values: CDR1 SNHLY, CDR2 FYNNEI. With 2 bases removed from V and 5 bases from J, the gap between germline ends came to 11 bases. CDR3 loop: CASSEPYPRDTQYF. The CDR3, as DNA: TGTGCCAGCAGTGAACCTTACCCGCGAGATACGCAGTATTTT.

DNA of the CDR3: TGTGCCAGCAGTTACGAGGGCCCGGTTAATTCACCCCTCCACTTT. Translated, it gives CASSYEGPVNSPLHF. The genes are TRBV6-5 and TRBJ1-6; D is undetermined. The length of the CDR3 is 15 residues. V lost 2 bases to trimming and J lost 6 bases, with 11 bases between them. Germline CDR1 reads MNHEY; CDR2 reads SVGAGI.

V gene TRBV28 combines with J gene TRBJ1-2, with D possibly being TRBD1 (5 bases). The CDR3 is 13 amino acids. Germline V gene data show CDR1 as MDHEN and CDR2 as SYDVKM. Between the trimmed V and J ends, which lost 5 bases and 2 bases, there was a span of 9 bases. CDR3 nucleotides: TGTGCCAGCAGTCAGGACATAAACTATGGCTACACCTTC. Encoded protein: CASSQDINYGYTF.

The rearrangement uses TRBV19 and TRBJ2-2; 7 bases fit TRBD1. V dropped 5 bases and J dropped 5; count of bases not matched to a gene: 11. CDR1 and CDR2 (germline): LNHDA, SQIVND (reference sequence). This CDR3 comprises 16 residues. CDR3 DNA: TGTGCCAGTAGTGCCGAGGGCGCAGGGGGTACCGGGGAGCTGTTTTTT. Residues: CASSAEGAGGTGELFF.

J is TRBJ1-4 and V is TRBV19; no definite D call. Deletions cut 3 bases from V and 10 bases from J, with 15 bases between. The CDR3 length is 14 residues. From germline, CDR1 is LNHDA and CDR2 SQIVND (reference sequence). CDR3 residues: CASSMGGSEGKLFF. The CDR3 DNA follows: TGTGCCAGTAGTATGGGTGGTTCCGAGGGAAAACTGTTTTTT.

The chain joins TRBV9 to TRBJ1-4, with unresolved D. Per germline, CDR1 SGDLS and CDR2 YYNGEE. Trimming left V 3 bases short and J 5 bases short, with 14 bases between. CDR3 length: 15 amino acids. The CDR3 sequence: CASSGQTGENEKLFF. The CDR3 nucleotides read TGTGCCAGCAGCGGTCAAACGGGAGAGAATGAAAAACTGTTTTTT.

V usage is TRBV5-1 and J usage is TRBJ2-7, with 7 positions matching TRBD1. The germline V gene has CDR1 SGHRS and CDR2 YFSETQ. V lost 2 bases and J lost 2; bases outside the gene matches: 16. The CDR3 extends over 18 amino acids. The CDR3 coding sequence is TGCGCCAGCAGCTTTCCCTCAAATTGGACAGGTCCCCCCTACGAGCAGTACTTC. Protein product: CASSFPSNWTGPPYEQYF.

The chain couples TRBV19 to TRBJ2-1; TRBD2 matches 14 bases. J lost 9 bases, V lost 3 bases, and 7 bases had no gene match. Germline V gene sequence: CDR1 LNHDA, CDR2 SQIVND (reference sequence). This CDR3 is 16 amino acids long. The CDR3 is CASSIGGTSGGREQFF. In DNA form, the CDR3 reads TGTGCCAGTAGTATTGGCGGGACTAGCGGGGGTCGTGAGCAGTTCTTC.

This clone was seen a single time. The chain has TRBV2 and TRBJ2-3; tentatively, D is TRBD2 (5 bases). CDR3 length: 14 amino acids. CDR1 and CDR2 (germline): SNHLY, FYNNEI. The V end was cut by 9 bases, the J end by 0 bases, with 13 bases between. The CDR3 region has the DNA TGTGCCAGGAGGACTTGGGGTAGCACAGATACGCAGTATTTT. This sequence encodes CARRTWGSTDTQYF.

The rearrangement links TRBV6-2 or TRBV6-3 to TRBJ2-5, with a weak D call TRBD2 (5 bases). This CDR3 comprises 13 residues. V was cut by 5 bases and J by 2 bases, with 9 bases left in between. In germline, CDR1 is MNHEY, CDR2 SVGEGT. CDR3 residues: CASSGSGQETQYF. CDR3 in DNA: TGTGCCAGCAGTGGGAGCGGACAAGAGACCCAGTACTTC.

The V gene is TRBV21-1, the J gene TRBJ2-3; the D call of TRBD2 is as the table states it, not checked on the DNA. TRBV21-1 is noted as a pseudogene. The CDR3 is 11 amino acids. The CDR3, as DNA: TGTGCCAGCAACTTAAGAGATACGCAGTATTTT. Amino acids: CASNLRDTQYF.

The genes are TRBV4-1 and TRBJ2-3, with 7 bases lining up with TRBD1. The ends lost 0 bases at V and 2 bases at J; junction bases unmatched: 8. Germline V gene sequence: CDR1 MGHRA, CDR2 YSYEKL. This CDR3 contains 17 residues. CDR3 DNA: TGCGCCAGCAGCCAAGACCCCAGGGACAGCCACACAGATACGCAGTATTTT. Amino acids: CASSQDPRDSHTDTQYF.

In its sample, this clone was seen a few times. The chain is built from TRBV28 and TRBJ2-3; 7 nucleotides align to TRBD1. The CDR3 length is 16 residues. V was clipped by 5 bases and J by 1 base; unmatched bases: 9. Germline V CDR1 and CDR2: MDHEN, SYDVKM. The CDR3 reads CASSPTGWVGTDTQYF. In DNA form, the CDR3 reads TGTGCCAGCAGTCCGACAGGGTGGGTGGGCACAGATACGCAGTATTTT.

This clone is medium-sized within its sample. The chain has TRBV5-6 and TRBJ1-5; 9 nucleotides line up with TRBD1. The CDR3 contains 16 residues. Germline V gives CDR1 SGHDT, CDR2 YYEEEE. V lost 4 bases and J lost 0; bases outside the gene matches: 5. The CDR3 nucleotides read TGTGCCAGCAGCCCGGACAGGGGAAATAGCAATCAGCCCCAGCATTTT. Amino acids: CASSPDRGNSNQPQHF.

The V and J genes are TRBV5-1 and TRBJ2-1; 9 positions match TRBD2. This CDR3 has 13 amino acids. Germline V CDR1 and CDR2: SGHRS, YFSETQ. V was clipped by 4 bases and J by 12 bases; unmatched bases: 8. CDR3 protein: CASSAGGGSRQFF. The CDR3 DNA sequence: TGCGCCAGCAGCGCGGGGGGGGGCTCGCGGCAGTTCTTC.

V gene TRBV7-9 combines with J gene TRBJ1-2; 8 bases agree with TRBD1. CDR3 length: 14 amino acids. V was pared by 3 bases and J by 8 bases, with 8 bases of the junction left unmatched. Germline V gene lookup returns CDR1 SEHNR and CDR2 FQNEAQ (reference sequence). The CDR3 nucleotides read TGTGCCAGCAGCTTCAGAACAGGGGGAGGGGGCTACACCTTC. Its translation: CASSFRTGGGGYTF. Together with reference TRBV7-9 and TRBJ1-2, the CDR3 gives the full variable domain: DTGVSQNPRHKITKRGQNVTFRCDPISEHNRLYWYRQTLGQGPEFLTYFQNEAQLEKSRLLSDRFSAERPKGSFSTLEIQRTEQGDSAMYLCASSFRTGGGGYTFGSGTRLTVV.

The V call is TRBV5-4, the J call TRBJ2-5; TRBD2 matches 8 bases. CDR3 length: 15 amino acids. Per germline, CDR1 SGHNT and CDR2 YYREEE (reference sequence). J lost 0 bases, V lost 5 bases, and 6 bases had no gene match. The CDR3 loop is CASSLRGGYQETQYF. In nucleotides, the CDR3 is TGTGCCAGCAGTTTACGCGGGGGGTACCAAGAGACCCAGTACTTC.

This CDR3 is CASGQRGRGEEKLFF. The DNA of the CDR3 is TGTGCCAGCGGACAGAGGGGGCGCGGGGAGGAAAAACTGTTTTTT. This chain links TRBV28 with TRBJ1-4, with 7 bases matching TRBD1. Germline CDR1 MDHEN, CDR2 SYDVKM. This CDR3 region has 15 residues. J lost 8 bases, V lost 8 bases, and 14 bases had no gene match.